The clone carrying this T cell receptor beta chain was found once. Its antigen is as yet unknown. The sample comes from a study of shared clonotypes between healthy human individuals. Germline V gene sequence: CDR1 SGHTA, CDR2 FQGNSA. This CDR3 has 14 amino acids. V lost 1 base to trimming and J lost 5 bases, with 11 bases between them. Samples underwent the assay at deep level. Data came from immunoSEQ multiplex PCR; TCRdb stores just in-frame clones and leaves some out. The sample lists about 490,000 clones; roughly 80% were seen once. Findings of the study overall: Collection of samples was limited to blood; tissue repertoires likely differ. There were few donors, and this limited the genetic and exposure-history diversity represented.

The genes are TRBV7-2 and TRBJ2-5, with unresolved D. Sequenced input: PBMCs. The sequence was obtained from a woman aged 40 to 50 in good health. Some clones in this sample may be carry-over from other donors' samples. The CDR3 DNA sequence: TGTGCCAGCAGCTTAGAGGGAAGAGACGAGACCCAGTACTTC. Protein product: CASSLEGRDETQYF.